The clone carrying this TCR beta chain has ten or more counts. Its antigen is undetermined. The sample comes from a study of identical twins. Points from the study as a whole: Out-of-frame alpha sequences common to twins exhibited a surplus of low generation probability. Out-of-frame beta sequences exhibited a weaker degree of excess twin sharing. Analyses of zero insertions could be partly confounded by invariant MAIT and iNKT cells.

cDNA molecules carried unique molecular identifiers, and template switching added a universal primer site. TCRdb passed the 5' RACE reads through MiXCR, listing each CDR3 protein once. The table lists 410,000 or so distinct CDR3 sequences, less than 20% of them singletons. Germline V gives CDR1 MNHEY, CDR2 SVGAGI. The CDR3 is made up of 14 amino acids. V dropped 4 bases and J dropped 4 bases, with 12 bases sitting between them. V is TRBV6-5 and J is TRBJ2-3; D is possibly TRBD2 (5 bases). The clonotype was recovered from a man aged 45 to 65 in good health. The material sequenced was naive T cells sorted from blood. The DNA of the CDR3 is TGTGCCAGCAGTTCCGGGATCGGCGCAGATACGCAGTATTTT. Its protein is CASSSGIGADTQYF.